This is a list of T cell receptor beta chains from one sample in a study of blood T cell repertoires in COVID-19. Generated by immunoSEQ multiplex PCR, the TCRdb table keeps only in-frame clones and is missing some. The sample has about 180,000 clones, under 85% seen once. The specimen sequenced was peripheral blood. The receptor set was obtained from an elderly man with COVID-19, enrolled during active disease. The CDR3 runs from the conserved cysteine through the conserved F or W. The D gene is left open where the match is weak. Clone size appears in some rows only: once, few, many, or a class for an expanded clone.

>-|TRBV2|TRBJ2-7|TRBD1
CAKDRGIEQYF
TGTGCCAAGGACAGGGGGATTGAGCAGTACTTC
>once|TRBV19|TRBJ1-5|-
CASSIGGVGQPQHF
TGTGCCAGTAGTATTGGGGGGGTAGGCCAGCCCCAGCATTTT
>-|TRBV7-9|TRBJ1-1|TRBD1
CASSLSGTGLTEAFF
TGTGCCAGCAGCTTAAGTGGGACAGGGCTCACTGAAGCTTTCTTT
>-|TRBV9|TRBJ2-3|TRBD2
CASSAGLAVDTQYF
TGTGCCAGCAGCGCGGGACTAGCGGTTGATACGCAGTATTTT
>-|TRBV18|TRBJ2-3|-
CATAGQADTQYF
TGTGCCACCGCGGGGCAGGCAGATACGCAGTATTTT
>-|TRBV3-1/TRBV3-2|TRBJ2-7|-
CASSPGSYEQYF
TGTGCCAGCAGCCCGGGGTCATACGAGCAGTACTTC
>-|TRBV7-2|TRBJ1-4|TRBD1
CASSLRWTGLSELFF
TGTGCCAGCAGCTTAAGATGGACAGGTCTGTCAGAACTGTTTTTT
>-|TRBV2|TRBJ2-2|TRBD2
CASSAVSGGPGELFF
TGTGCCAGCAGTGCGGTCAGCGGGGGCCCTGGGGAGCTGTTTTTT
>-|TRBV18|TRBJ1-5|TRBD1
CASSPQGDSNQPQHF
TGTGCCAGCTCACCCCAGGGGGATAGCAATCAGCCCCAGCATTTT
>-|TRBV7-3|TRBJ2-1|TRBD1
CASSRVAGQGYNEQFF
TGTGCCAGCAGCCGGGTGGCCGGACAGGGCTACAATGAGCAGTTCTTC
>-|TRBV3-1/TRBV3-2|TRBJ1-2|-
CASSQGENGYTF
TGTGCCAGCAGCCAAGGGGAGAATGGCTACACCTTC
>-|TRBV7-3|TRBJ2-6|-
CASSKKAGAGANVLTF
TGTGCCAGCAGCAAAAAAGCAGGGGCTGGGGCCAACGTCCTGACTTTC
>-|TRBV28|TRBJ2-3|-
CASSLFAGGRGVDTQYF
TGTGCCAGCAGTTTATTTGCGGGGGGCAGGGGGGTAGATACGCAGTATTTT
>-|TRBV5-4|TRBJ1-1|-
CASSLTGTTEAFF
TGTGCCAGCAGCTTGACGGGAACCACTGAAGCTTTCTTT
>-|TRBV28|TRBJ1-6|-
CASSLMGGGNSPLHF
TGTGCCAGCAGTTTGATGGGGGGTGGAAATTCACCCCTCCACTTT
>-|TRBV7-6|TRBJ1-1|-
CASSLVGGNTEAFF
TGTGCCAGCAGCTTAGTGGGGGGGAACACTGAAGCTTTCTTT
>-|TRBV19|TRBJ2-7|-
CASSNQPRDEQYF
TGTGCCAGTAGTAACCAGCCCAGGGACGAGCAGTACTTC
>-|TRBV5-6|TRBJ1-3|TRBD1
CASSFRQGLSGNTIYF
TGTGCCAGCAGCTTTCGACAGGGTCTCTCTGGAAACACCATATATTTT
>once|TRBV29-1|TRBJ2-7|TRBD2
CSVAPLAGGLYEQYF
TGCAGCGTCGCCCCCCTAGCGGGGGGGCTATACGAGCAGTACTTC
>-|TRBV6-5|TRBJ1-3|TRBD1
CASSLQGSSGNTIYF
TGTGCCAGCAGCCTACAGGGGAGCTCTGGAAACACCATATATTTT
>once|TRBV3-1/TRBV3-2|TRBJ2-5|-
CASSQGAGQETQYF
TGTGCCAGCAGCCAAGGGGCAGGCCAAGAGACCCAGTACTTC
>once|TRBV2|TRBJ2-7|TRBD1
CASSESRTGGSEQYF
TGTGCCAGCAGTGAGTCTAGGACAGGGGGCTCCGAGCAGTACTTC
>once|TRBV3-1/TRBV3-2|TRBJ2-1|-
CASSQNRGSGEQFF
TGTGCCAGCAGCCAAAATCGTGGGTCGGGGGAGCAGTTCTTC
>many|TRBV15|TRBJ2-7|TRBD1
CATSRQGVDEQYF
TGTGCCACCAGTAGACAGGGGGTCGACGAGCAGTACTTC
>-|TRBV11-2|TRBJ2-3|-
CASSKQSTDTQYF
TGTGCCAGCAGTAAACAGAGCACAGATACGCAGTATTTT
>few|TRBV28|TRBJ1-5|-
CASSLPPVSNQPQHF
TGTGCCAGCAGCCTCCCCCCGGTTTCCAATCAGCCCCAGCATTTT
>-|TRBV3-1/TRBV3-2|TRBJ1-6|-
CASSRSTGYNSPLHF
TGTGCCAGCAGCCGCTCGACAGGTTATAATTCACCCCTCCACTTT
>-|TRBV5-8|TRBJ1-1|-
CASSSGRAEAFF
TGTGCCAGCAGCTCAGGAAGAGCTGAAGCTTTCTTT
>-|TRBV10-3|TRBJ2-5|-
CAISESRGAQETQYF
TGTGCCATCAGTGAGTCTCGGGGGGCCCAAGAGACCCAGTACTTC
>-|TRBV2|TRBJ1-4|-
CASRLDRTNEKLFF
TGTGCCAGCAGGCTGGACAGAACTAATGAAAAACTGTTTTTT
>-|TRBV9|TRBJ1-2|-
CASSVETGVRGYTF
TGTGCCAGCAGCGTAGAGACGGGTGTGCGGGGCTACACCTTC
>-|TRBV6-2/TRBV6-3|TRBJ2-7|-
CASSYSVQGSVYEQYF
TGTGCCAGCAGTTACTCGGTCCAGGGCAGTGTCTACGAGCAGTACTTC